This note documents a single T cell receptor (beta chain) sequence. The assay was immunoSEQ multiplex PCR, and TCRdb's table has in-frame clones only and misses some. The sample has about 30,000 clones, roughly 82% seen once; the top ten hold approximately 1%. This sample was included in a study of T cells in narcolepsy. Trimming at V came to 0 bases and at J to 2 bases, leaving 7 bases not matched to a gene. Germline V gives CDR1 GTSNPN, CDR2 SVGIG (reference sequence). This CDR3 contains 15 residues. Sample: CD45RA- memory CD4+ T cells from PBMCs. This clonotype originated in a human donor with narcolepsy. The chain combines TRBV30 with TRBJ2-7; 7 positions agree with TRBD2. The CDR3 nucleotides read TGTGCCTGGAGTGTTGGGCTAGCGGCGACCTACGAGCAGTACTTC. Its protein product is CAWSVGLAATYEQYF.